This T cell receptor (beta chain) was identified during a study of cytomegalovirus exposure and HLA in healthy donors. About the study: From HLA-typed donors, an early data release held 70 million to 95 million unique TCRs. Broader study findings: Later analysis showed TCR association rates varying by HLA locus, highest for DRB1 and lowest for HLA-C. Being productive about 90% or about 30% of the time was typical of most TCR beta V segments in an earlier analysis.

PCR was performed using 60 Vbeta and 13 Jbeta primers. Authors' methods: In a later analysis, around 87 million unique TCR beta chains included roughly 11 million shared by two or more donors. Produced via immunoSEQ multiplex PCR; TCRdb's table is partial and in-frame only. V and J calls and clone size come straight from that table; D and trimming were deduced from the DNA. The profile shows 150,000 to 200,000 clones, roughly 77% of them singletons. The CDR3 length is 17 residues. V was shortened by 3 bases and J by 1 base, with 13 bases between the two germline ends. Germline V CDR1 and CDR2: MNHEY, SMNVEV (reference sequence). Of note for this clone: Its matching antigen is unknown.

This receptor was taken from a man younger than 45 in good health and CMV-seropositive. V and J are TRBV27 and TRBJ1-6; TRBD1 might be the D (6 bases). What was sequenced was PBMCs. The CDR3: CASSLGGGWSYNSPLHF. CDR3 nucleotide sequence: TGTGCCAGCAGTTTGGGGGGGGGCTGGTCCTATAATTCACCCCTCCACTTT.